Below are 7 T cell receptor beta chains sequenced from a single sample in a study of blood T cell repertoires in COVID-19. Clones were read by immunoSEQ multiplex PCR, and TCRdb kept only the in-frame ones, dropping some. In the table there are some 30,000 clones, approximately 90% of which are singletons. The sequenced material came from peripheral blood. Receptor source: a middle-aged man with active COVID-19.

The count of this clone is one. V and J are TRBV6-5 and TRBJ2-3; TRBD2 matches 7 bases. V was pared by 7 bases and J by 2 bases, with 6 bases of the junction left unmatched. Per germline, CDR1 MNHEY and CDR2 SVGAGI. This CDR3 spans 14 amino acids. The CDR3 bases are TGTGCCAGCACCGACGGGGGGAACACAGATACGCAGTATTTT. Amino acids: CASTDGGNTDTQYF.

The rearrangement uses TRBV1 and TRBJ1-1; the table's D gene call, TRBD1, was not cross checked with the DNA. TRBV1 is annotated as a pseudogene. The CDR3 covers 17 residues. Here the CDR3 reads CTSSPGVTGDMNTEAFF. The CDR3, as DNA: TGCACCAGCAGCCCGGGGGTTACAGGGGACATGAACACTGAAGCTTTCTTT.

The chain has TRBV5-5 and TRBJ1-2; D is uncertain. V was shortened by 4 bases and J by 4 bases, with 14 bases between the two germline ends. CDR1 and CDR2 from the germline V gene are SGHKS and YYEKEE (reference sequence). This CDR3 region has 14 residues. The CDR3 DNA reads TGTGCCAGCAGCCCCGAACGACTGGTCTATGGCTACACCTTC. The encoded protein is CASSPERLVYGYTF.

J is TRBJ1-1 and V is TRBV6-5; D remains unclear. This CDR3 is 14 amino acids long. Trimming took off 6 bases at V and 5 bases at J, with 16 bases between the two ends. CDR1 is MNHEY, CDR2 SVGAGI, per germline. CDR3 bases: TGTGCCAGCAGCTCCGGGCCGGGAACGACTGAAGCTTTCTTT. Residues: CASSSGPGTTEAFF.

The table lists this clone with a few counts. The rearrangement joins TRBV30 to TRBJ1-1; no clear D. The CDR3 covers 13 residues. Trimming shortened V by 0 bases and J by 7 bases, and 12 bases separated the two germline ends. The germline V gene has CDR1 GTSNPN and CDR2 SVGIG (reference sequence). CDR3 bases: TGTGCCTGGAGTGTACAGACGGGGAGTGAAGCTTTCTTT. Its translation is CAWSVQTGSEAFF.

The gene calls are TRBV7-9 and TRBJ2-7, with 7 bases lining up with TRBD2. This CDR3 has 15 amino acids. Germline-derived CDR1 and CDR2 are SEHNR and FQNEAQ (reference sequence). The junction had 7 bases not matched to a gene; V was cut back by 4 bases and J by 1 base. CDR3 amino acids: CASSWWGGMSYEQYF. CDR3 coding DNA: TGTGCCAGCAGCTGGTGGGGGGGAATGTCCTACGAGCAGTACTTC.

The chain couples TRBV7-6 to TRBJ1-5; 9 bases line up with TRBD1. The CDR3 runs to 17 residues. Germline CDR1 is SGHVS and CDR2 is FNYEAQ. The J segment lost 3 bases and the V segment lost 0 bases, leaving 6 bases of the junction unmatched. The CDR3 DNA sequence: TGTGCCAGCAGCTTAGCGCAAGGGACAGGGTACAATCAGCCCCAGCATTTT. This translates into CASSLAQGTGYNQPQHF. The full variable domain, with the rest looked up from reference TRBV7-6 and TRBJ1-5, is GAGVSQSPRYKVTKRGQDVALRCDPISGHVSLYWYRQALGQGPEFLTYFNYEAQQDKSGLPNDRFSAERPEGSISTLTIQRTEQRDSAMYRCASSLAQGTGYNQPQHFGDGTRLSIL.